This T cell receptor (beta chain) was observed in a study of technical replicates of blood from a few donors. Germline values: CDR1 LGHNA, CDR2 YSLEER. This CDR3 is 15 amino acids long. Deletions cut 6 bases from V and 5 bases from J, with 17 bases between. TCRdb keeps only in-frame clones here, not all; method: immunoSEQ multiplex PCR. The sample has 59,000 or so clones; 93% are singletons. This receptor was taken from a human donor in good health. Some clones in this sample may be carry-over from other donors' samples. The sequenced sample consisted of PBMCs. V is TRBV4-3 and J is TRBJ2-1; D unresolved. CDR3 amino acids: CASSLGSATHNEQFF. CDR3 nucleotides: TGCGCCAGCAGTCTCGGCAGCGCGACCCACAATGAGCAGTTCTTC.